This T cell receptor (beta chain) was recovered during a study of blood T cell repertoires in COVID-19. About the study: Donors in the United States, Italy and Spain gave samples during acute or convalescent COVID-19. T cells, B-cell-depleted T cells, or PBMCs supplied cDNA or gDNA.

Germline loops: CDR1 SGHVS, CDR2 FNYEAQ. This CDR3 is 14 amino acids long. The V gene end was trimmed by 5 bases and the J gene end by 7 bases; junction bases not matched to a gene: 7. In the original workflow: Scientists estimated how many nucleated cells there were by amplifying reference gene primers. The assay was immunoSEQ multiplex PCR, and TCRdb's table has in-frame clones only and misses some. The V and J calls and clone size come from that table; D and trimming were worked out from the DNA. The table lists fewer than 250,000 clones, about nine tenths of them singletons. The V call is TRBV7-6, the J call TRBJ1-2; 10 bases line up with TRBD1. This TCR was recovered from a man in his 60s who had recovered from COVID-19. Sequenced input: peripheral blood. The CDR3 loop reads CASSPGQGSLGYTF. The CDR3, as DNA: TGTGCCAGCAGCCCGGGACAGGGGTCCCTTGGCTACACCTTC.